These 23 T cell receptor beta chains came from one sample sequenced in a study of blood T cell repertoires in COVID-19. Clones were read by immunoSEQ multiplex PCR, and TCRdb kept only the in-frame ones, dropping some. The sample holds around 280,000 clones, around 90% seen once. Sample: peripheral blood. These receptors all come from a man between 65 and 85 years old with acute or convalescent COVID-19.

The chain recombines TRBV15 with TRBJ1-5; unclear D gene. Germline CDR1 reads LNHNV; CDR2 reads YYDKDF (reference sequence). The CDR3 has 12 amino acids. V was clipped by 5 bases and J by 14 bases, with 16 bases between them. The CDR3 nucleotides read TGTGCCACCAGCGCACACTGGTCGGAGGAGCATTTT. This codes for CATSAHWSEEHF. Using reference TRBV15 and TRBJ1-5 for the parts outside the CDR3, the full variable domain is DAMVIQNPRYQVTQFGKPVTLSCSQTLNHNVMYWYQQKSSQAPKLLFHYYDKDFNNEADTPDNFQSRRPNTSFCFLDIRSPGLGDTAMYLCATSAHWSEEHFGDGTRLSIL.

The V gene is TRBV19, the J gene TRBJ2-3; 9 nucleotides match TRBD2. Per germline, CDR1 LNHDA and CDR2 SQIVND (reference sequence). This CDR3 has 14 residues. With 9 bases clipped from V and 3 bases from J, the junction kept 7 bases outside the gene matches. The CDR3 DNA sequence: TGTGCCAGCCAAACCCTAGCGGGGACAGATACGCAGTATTTT. As protein: CASQTLAGTDTQYF.

The chain uses TRBV6-2 or TRBV6-3 and TRBJ2-7; D remains unclear. The V and J ends lost 2 bases and 3 bases respectively, with 5 bases between them. The CDR3 contains 12 residues. Germline V gene data show CDR1 as MNHEY and CDR2 as SVGEGT. CDR3 sequence reads: CASSYHFYEQYF. The CDR3 region has the DNA TGTGCCAGCAGTTACCACTTCTACGAGCAGTACTTC.

V and J are TRBV6-6 and TRBJ1-1; 9 bases align to TRBD1. J gave up 1 base and V 5 bases, and 14 bases lay outside the gene matches. From germline, CDR1 is MNHNY and CDR2 SVGAGI (reference sequence). CDR3 length: 18 amino acids. The CDR3 loop reads CASSRQTGGTARNTEAFF. CDR3 in DNA: TGTGCCAGCAGTCGGCAAACAGGGGGCACAGCGAGGAACACTGAAGCTTTCTTT.

The V gene is TRBV28, the J gene TRBJ2-1, with a weak D call TRBD1 (5 bases). Deletions cut 6 bases from V and 2 bases from J, with 14 bases between. Germline values: CDR1 MDHEN, CDR2 SYDVKM. The CDR3 runs 15 residues. CDR3 sequence: CASSRVETAYNEQFF. The CDR3 DNA sequence: TGTGCCAGCAGCCGAGTAGAGACAGCCTACAATGAGCAGTTCTTC.

V gene TRBV19 combines with J gene TRBJ1-6; weak D call: TRBD1 (5 bases). This CDR3 spans 14 amino acids. V lost 7 bases and J lost 8, with 15 bases in between. Germline loops: CDR1 LNHDA, CDR2 SQIVND (reference sequence). In DNA form, the CDR3 reads TGTGCCAGTACCTCGCAGGGCGGCTATTCACCCCTCCACTTT. This codes for CASTSQGGYSPLHF.

This clone showed up just once. The rearrangement links TRBV5-4 to TRBJ2-3, with 7 bases that match TRBD2. The germline gives CDR1 SGHNT, CDR2 YYREEE (reference sequence). CDR3 length equals 15 residues. V shed 7 bases and J 4 bases; nucleotides not matched to a gene: 12. DNA of the CDR3: TGTGCCAGCTTTCGTGGCGGGAGTGCCGCAGATACGCAGTATTTT. As protein: CASFRGGSAADTQYF.

This chain uses TRBV4-1 with TRBJ2-5, with a weak D call TRBD2 (6 bases). Trimming removed 0 bases from V and 7 bases from J, with 12 bases in between. This CDR3 comprises 14 residues. CDR1 and CDR2 from the germline V gene are MGHRA and YSYEKL. The CDR3 nucleotides are TGCGCCAGCAGCCAAGATCCAGGGACTGGGACCCAGTACTTC. This encodes CASSQDPGTGTQYF.

V and J are TRBV7-2 and TRBJ1-6; TRBD1 might be the D (6 bases). The CDR3 covers 15 residues. V was trimmed by 5 bases and J by 9 bases, leaving 17 bases between them. The germline CDR1 and CDR2 sequences are SGHTA and FQGNSA. The chain's CDR3 is CASSAPGAFTSPLHF. CDR3 in DNA: TGTGCCAGCAGCGCCCCAGGGGCCTTTACTTCACCCCTCCACTTT.

The chain employs TRBV7-2 and TRBJ1-4; 10 bases align to TRBD1. Germline CDR1 is SGHTA and CDR2 is FQGNSA. The CDR3 covers 14 residues. Trimming removed 5 bases from V and 8 bases from J; junction bases left unmatched: 5. The DNA for the CDR3 is TGTGCCAGCAGCCGCGACAGGGGGCGCGAAAAACTGTTTTTT. The encoded protein is CASSRDRGREKLFF. The full variable domain, completed using reference TRBV7-2 and TRBJ1-4, is GAGVSQSPSNKVTEKGKDVELRCDPISGHTALYWYRQSLGQGLEFLIYFQGNSAPDKSGLPSDRFSAERTGGSVSTLTIQRTQQEDSAVYLCASSRDRGREKLFFGSGTQLSVL.

V and J are TRBV29-1 and TRBJ1-1; TRBD1 matches at 9 bases. The ends lost 6 bases at V and 1 base at J; junction bases unmatched: 6. This CDR3 is 14 amino acids long. CDR1 is SQVTM and CDR2 is ANQGSEA in the germline V gene. The CDR3, as DNA: TGCAGCGTCGGACAGGGGTGGAGGAACACTGAAGCTTTCTTT. Translation: CSVGQGWRNTEAFF.

The count of this clone is one. CDR3 bases: TGTGCCAGCAGCTTAGGTCGGACTAAAATTAAAGAGACCCAGTACTTC. It yields the protein CASSLGRTKIKETQYF. The rearrangement joins TRBV7-9 to TRBJ2-5; TRBD2 might be the D (6 bases). The CDR3 sequence is 16 residues long. V lost 1 base and J lost 3, with 15 bases in between. The V gene's germline CDR1 is SEHNR and CDR2 FQNEAQ (reference sequence).

The chain recombines TRBV20-1 with TRBJ1-2; weak D call: TRBD1 (5 bases). Deletions cut 3 bases from V and 4 bases from J, with 6 bases between. The CDR3 is made up of 11 amino acids. The V gene's germline CDR1 is DFQATT and CDR2 SNEGSKA (reference sequence). The CDR3 nucleotides are TGCAGTGCTAGCGACAGCTATGGCTACACCTTC. Its translation: CSASDSYGYTF.

The chain has TRBV4-3 and TRBJ2-6, with 7 positions matching TRBD1. Germline values: CDR1 LGHNA, CDR2 YSLEER. This CDR3 is 17 amino acids long. After removal of 4 bases from V and 4 bases from J, the junction contained 10 bases not matched to a gene. CDR3 coding DNA: TGCGCCAGCAGCCCCGCGACAGGGTCTCACGGGGCCAACGTCCTGACTTTC. This translates into CASSPATGSHGANVLTF.

The chain couples TRBV6-2 or TRBV6-3 to TRBJ2-1, with 7 bases that match TRBD2. The V gene end was trimmed by 3 bases and the J gene end by 0 bases; junction bases not matched to a gene: 5. Germline V gives CDR1 MNHEY, CDR2 SVGEGT. CDR3 length equals 16 residues. The CDR3 sequence is CASSYKRGSSYNEQFF. The DNA for the CDR3 is TGTGCCAGCAGTTATAAACGCGGGAGCTCCTACAATGAGCAGTTCTTC.

The rearrangement uses TRBV11-1 and TRBJ2-3, with D maybe TRBD2 (5 bases). Trimming took off 2 bases at V and 0 bases at J, with 12 bases between the two ends. This CDR3 has 16 amino acids. Germline CDR1 and CDR2: SGHAT and FQDESV (reference sequence). The CDR3 here is CASSLRAAASTDTQYF. Written as DNA, the CDR3 is TGTGCCAGCAGCTTACGAGCGGCTGCTAGCACAGATACGCAGTATTTT.

V and J are TRBV4-2 and TRBJ2-4; 10 bases are shared with TRBD2. The CDR3 extends over 16 amino acids. J gave up 7 bases and V 1 base, and 7 bases lay outside the gene matches. CDR1 and CDR2 from the germline V gene are LGHNA and YNFKEQ. CDR3 region: CASSQAGRAGGNIQYF. DNA for the CDR3: TGTGCCAGCAGCCAAGCGGGGAGAGCGGGAGGGAACATTCAGTACTTC.

This chain joins TRBV28 and TRBJ1-1, with D uncertain. The germline V and J ends were trimmed by 4 bases and 6 bases, with 6 bases remaining between them. CDR1 and CDR2 from the germline V gene are MDHEN and SYDVKM. The CDR3 extends over 11 amino acids. The CDR3, as DNA: TGTGCCAGCAGTTGGAGGGCTGAAGCTTTCTTT. Protein sequence: CASSWRAEAFF.

This chain connects TRBV6-5 to TRBJ2-7; possibly TRBD1 for D (7 bases). With 6 bases removed from V and 3 bases from J, the gap between germline ends came to 18 bases. Per the germline V gene, CDR1 is MNHEY and CDR2 is SVGAGI. This CDR3 region has 15 residues. In DNA form, the CDR3 reads TGTGCCAGCAGCAGACAGGGAGGTTTTGTCTACGAGCAGTACTTC. Protein product: CASSRQGGFVYEQYF.

The chain joins TRBV10-1 to TRBJ2-1, with TRBD2 as a possible D gene (6 bases). The CDR3 has 17 amino acids. In germline, CDR1 is WNHNN, CDR2 SYGVQD (reference sequence). The V gene lost 2 bases and the J gene lost 4 bases, with 18 bases spanning the gap. The CDR3 loop reads CASSEPPGLLGYNEQFF. DNA of the CDR3: TGCGCCAGCAGTGAGCCCCCGGGACTCCTGGGATACAATGAGCAGTTCTTC.

The chain recombines TRBV14 with TRBJ2-2; 8 nucleotides agree with TRBD2. V dropped 4 bases and J dropped 1; count of bases not matched to a gene: 5. The CDR3 is 16 amino acids. Germline values: CDR1 SGHDN, CDR2 FVKESK. CDR3: CASSPPGRVNTGELFF. Written as DNA, the CDR3 is TGTGCCAGCAGCCCGCCCGGGAGGGTGAACACCGGGGAGCTGTTTTTT.

The rearrangement uses TRBV29-1 and TRBJ1-5; TRBD1 agrees at 8 bases. After removal of 7 bases from V and 10 bases from J, the junction contained 15 bases not matched to a gene. The CDR3 sequence is 14 residues long. Per germline, CDR1 SQVTM and CDR2 ANQGSEA. CDR3 sequence: CSASEGTGALPQHF. The CDR3 nucleotides are TGCAGCGCATCCGAGGGGACAGGTGCGCTACCCCAGCATTTT.

This clone has only one observation. The rearrangement joins TRBV19 to TRBJ2-2, with D possibly being TRBD2 (6 bases). CDR1 is LNHDA and CDR2 is SQIVND in the germline V gene (reference sequence). The CDR3 consists of 12 residues. V was clipped by 6 bases and J by 9 bases, with 11 bases between them. The CDR3 region is CASRGAGRELFF. For the CDR3, the DNA is TGTGCCAGTAGGGGCGCGGGGCGGGAGCTGTTTTTT.